Following are 9 T cell receptor beta chains from one sample sequenced in a study of CD8+CD57+ T cells in acquired aplastic anemia. Profiling of TCR beta VDJ combinations and CDR3 sequences used genomic DNA as template. TCRdb itself ran the reads through MiXCR, one entry per CDR3 protein. The table includes some 140,000 distinct CDR3 sequences, 40% to 45% detected once. The sequenced material came from sorted CD4+, CD8+, or CD8+CD57+ T cells (not recorded which) from PBMCs. All receptors come from a human donor in good health, serving as a control.

This clonotype was observed many times. V is TRBV9 and J is TRBJ2-3, with 11 bases that match TRBD2. CDR3 size: 21 residues. Germline lookup yields CDR1 SGDLS and CDR2 YYNGEE. Trimming took 0 bases from V and 6 from J; bases not matched to a gene: 21. The CDR3 DNA reads TGTGCCAGCAGCGTAGGGTTGCGGGCACTAGCGGGAGTATCGGTGCAGGATACGCAGTATTTT. Its protein is CASSVGLRALAGVSVQDTQYF.

The table lists this clonotype with many counts. The rearrangement links TRBV2 to TRBJ2-7, with TRBD1 identical over 9 bases. V lost 7 bases to trimming and J lost 2 bases; unmatched junction nucleotides: 6. The CDR3 is 14 amino acids. Germline lookup yields CDR1 SNHLY and CDR2 FYNNEI. CDR3: CASNLGQGPYEQYF. The CDR3 DNA reads as TGTGCCAGCAATCTTGGACAGGGGCCCTACGAGCAGTACTTC.

This clonotype was seen repeatedly, ten times or more. The J gene is TRBJ2-7, the V gene TRBV2; 7 positions agree with TRBD1. CDR1 and CDR2 from the germline V gene are SNHLY and FYNNEI. There are 15 residues in the CDR3. V shed 6 bases, J shed 0 bases, and the junction held 8 bases outside the gene matches. The CDR3 loop reads CASSDRTGFSYEQYF. CDR3 DNA: TGTGCCAGCAGCGACCGGACAGGTTTCTCCTACGAGCAGTACTTC.

The J gene is TRBJ2-5, the V gene TRBV15; maybe TRBD1 (7 bases). V lost 3 bases and J lost 2, with 13 bases in between. CDR1 LNHNV and CDR2 YYDKDF come from the germline V gene (reference sequence). This CDR3 has 15 amino acids. For the CDR3, the DNA is TGTGCCACCAGCAGGGGGGGACAGCAACAAGAGACCCAGTACTTC. Translation gives CATSRGGQQQETQYF.

This clonotype was counted at least ten times. The chain couples TRBV7-8 to TRBJ1-5; 7 bases fit TRBD1. CDR1 and CDR2 (germline): SGHVS, FQNEAQ. The CDR3 extends over 17 amino acids. J was trimmed by 0 bases and V by 5 bases; bases with no gene match: 10. The CDR3: CASSPGQAYYSNQPQHF. The CDR3 nucleotides are TGTGCCAGCAGCCCCGGACAGGCTTATTATAGCAATCAGCCCCAGCATTTT.

This clonotype showed up many times. DNA of the CDR3: TGTGCCAGCAGCCGAACAGGGGCACAGGGCTATGGCTACACCTTC. Translation: CASSRTGAQGYGYTF. The V call is TRBV2, the J call TRBJ1-2, with 7 bases aligning to TRBD1. Germline CDR1 SNHLY, CDR2 FYNNEI. The length of the CDR3 is 15 residues. The junction had 11 bases not matched to a gene; V was cut back by 6 bases and J by 4 bases. Full variable domain (remainder filled in from reference TRBV2 and TRBJ1-2): EPEVTQTPSHQVTQMGQEVILRCVPISNHLYFYWYRQILGQKVEFLVSFYNNEISEKSEIFDDQFSVERPDGSNFTLKIRSTKLEDSAMYFCASSRTGAQGYGYTFGSGTRLTVV.

This clonotype has more than one count but fewer than ten. V gene TRBV2 combines with J gene TRBJ2-5; 8 nucleotides line up with TRBD2. The J segment lost 5 bases and the V segment lost 8 bases, leaving 7 bases of the junction unmatched. The CDR3 has 13 residues. CDR1 is SNHLY, CDR2 FYNNEI, per germline. In DNA, the CDR3 is TGTGCCAGCCGCTGGTCGGGGGGGGAGACCCAGTACTTC. It translates to CASRWSGGETQYF.

This clonotype was recorded at least ten times. The chain has TRBV28 and TRBJ2-7; a possible D gene is TRBD2 (6 bases). Germline V gene lookup returns CDR1 MDHEN and CDR2 SYDVKM. This CDR3 is built from 15 residues. Trimming shortened V by 1 base and J by 4 bases, and 14 bases separated the two germline ends. CDR3 in amino acids: CASSLFPGLTYEQYF. CDR3 nucleotide sequence: TGTGCCAGCAGTTTATTCCCGGGACTGACTTACGAGCAGTACTTC.

The rearrangement links TRBV6-1 to TRBJ2-3; 10 nucleotides match TRBD2. This CDR3 contains 18 residues. Germline-derived CDR1 and CDR2 are MNHNS and SASEGT. Trimming took 2 bases from V and 4 from J; bases not matched to a gene: 12. The CDR3 is CASSEPLRLAGDPDTQYF. The CDR3 DNA is TGTGCCAGCAGTGAACCCCTGCGGCTAGCGGGGGACCCAGATACGCAGTATTTT.